A few counts support the clone carrying this T cell receptor (beta chain). Its antigen remains unknown. The data belong to a study of siplizumab effects on memory and regulatory T cells. Overall study results and limits: Siplizumab gave mappable alloreactive CD4+ clones an average Treg-derived fraction of about 72%, against approximately 29% in controls. Unstimulated subsets were the mapping target of only a minor fraction of alloreactive clones. Apparently more diverse than memory cells, naive T cells also seemed major alloresponse contributors.

The method was immunoSEQ multiplex PCR; TCRdb's version includes in-frame clones alone and lacks a portion of them. The data hold roughly 75,000 clones, with 90% to 95% observed a single time. Germline V gives CDR1 MGHDK, CDR2 SYGVNS. The V and J ends lost 0 bases and 4 bases respectively, with 9 bases between them. The CDR3 is 14 residues long. The rearrangement links TRBV25-1 to TRBJ2-5, with D hard to call. The material sequenced was CD8+ T cells sorted from blood. This clonotype was obtained from a human donor in good health. The DNA for the CDR3 is TGTGCCAGCAGTGAATATGCGTTTACAGAGACCCAGTACTTC. It encodes CASSEYAFTETQYF.